The TCR beta chain under discussion was sequenced for a study of shared clonotypes between healthy human individuals. As concerns this clone: This specimen includes other DNA sequences encoding the same CDR3.

The authors sequenced unsorted PBMC DNA on ten immunoSEQ deep assay plates. TCRdb's table, derived via immunoSEQ multiplex PCR, lists solely in-frame clones and lacks some. This table has some 500,000 clones, over 60% appearing once. The CDR3 length is 17 residues. Trimming stripped 3 bases from V and 6 bases from J, with 20 bases between. Germline CDR1 is MGHRA and CDR2 is YSYEKL. The clonotype comes from a woman aged 40-49 years in good health. Some clones in this sample may be carry-over from other donors' samples. This chain uses TRBV4-1 with TRBJ1-4; maybe TRBD1 (5 bases). Sequenced sample: PBMCs. In DNA form, the CDR3 reads TGCGCCAGCAGCCACCCCAAGGGCGGCGGGGGGGATGAAAAACTGTTTTTT. It codes for CASSHPKGGGGDEKLFF.